The rows below give T cell receptor beta chains drawn from one sample of a study of blood T cell repertoires in COVID-19. The table came from immunoSEQ multiplex PCR; TCRdb's copy has only in-frame clones and leaves some out. The sample records around 150,000 clones, roughly 73% being singletons. Specimen: peripheral blood. These TCRs come from a man aged 70-80 years with acute or convalescent COVID-19. CDR3s include the opening cysteine and the closing phenylalanine or tryptophan. A D gene is named only where the DNA matches it firmly. Clone size is shown for a subset of rows, as once, few, many or a class of expanded clone.

d_call	v_call	clone_size	j_call	cdr3_aa	cdr3_nt
NA	TRBV12-3/TRBV12-4	NA	TRBJ2-7	CASSLAGSYEQYF	TGTGCCAGCAGTTTGGCGGGTTCCTACGAGCAGTACTTC
TRBD1	TRBV5-1	NA	TRBJ2-1	CASSSGTGDEQFF	TGCGCCAGCAGCTCGGGGACAGGGGATGAGCAGTTCTTC
NA	TRBV10-3	NA	TRBJ1-5	CAIKPPGDQPQHF	TGTGCCATCAAACCCCCGGGGGATCAGCCCCAGCATTTT
NA	TRBV27	NA	TRBJ2-3	CASSLLNTDTQYF	TGTGCCAGCAGCCTTCTAAACACAGATACGCAGTATTTT
TRBD2	TRBV7-6	few	TRBJ2-1	CASSQAGGSYNEQFF	TGTGCCAGCAGCCAAGCGGGGGGCTCCTACAATGAGCAGTTCTTC
NA	TRBV11-2	NA	TRBJ1-1	CASSYPQGSVMNTEAFF	TGTGCCAGCAGCTACCCACAGGGTTCGGTGATGAACACTGAAGCTTTCTTT
NA	TRBV7-9	NA	TRBJ2-3	CASSLAGARRNTQYF	TGTGCCAGCAGCTTAGCGGGGGCCAGGAGGAATACGCAGTATTTT
TRBD1	TRBV6-6	few	TRBJ1-3	CASSRDRQHF	TGTGCCAGCTCCCGGGACAGGCAACATTTT
NA	TRBV3-1/TRBV3-2	NA	TRBJ1-1	CASSQDTSGGTEAFF	TGTGCCAGCAGCCAAGATACTTCAGGAGGCACTGAAGCTTTCTTT
NA	TRBV14	NA	TRBJ2-7	CASSQSSSYWSEQYF	TGTGCCAGCAGCCAGTCTTCTAGCTACTGGAGCGAGCAGTACTTC
NA	TRBV6-5	NA	TRBJ2-1	CASSYSIFPGGEQFF	TGTGCCAGCAGTTACTCTATATTTCCAGGGGGGGAGCAGTTCTTC
TRBD2	TRBV4-3	NA	TRBJ2-1	CASSHTRAGGPREQFF	TGCGCCAGCAGCCATACCCGAGCGGGAGGGCCCCGTGAGCAGTTCTTC
NA	TRBV19	NA	TRBJ2-1	CASNSFYGSSYNEQFF	TGTGCCAGTAACTCCTTCTACGGGAGTTCATACAATGAGCAGTTCTTC
NA	TRBV21-1	NA	TRBJ2-1	CASSRASDRFHEQFF	TGTGCCAGCAGCAGAGCTAGCGATCGGTTCCATGAGCAGTTCTTC
NA	TRBV12-5	NA	TRBJ1-5	CASGLEGSGWHQPQHF	TGTGCTAGTGGTTTAGAAGGGTCGGGGTGGCATCAGCCCCAGCATTTT
NA	TRBV6-5	NA	TRBJ1-3	CASSYGQGYTIYF	TGTGCCAGCAGTTACGGGCAGGGTTACACCATATATTTT
TRBD2	TRBV15	NA	TRBJ2-3	CATSSRLAGAVPDTQYF	TGTGCCACCAGCAGCCGGTTGGCGGGAGCGGTCCCAGATACGCAGTATTTT
TRBD1	TRBV9	NA	TRBJ2-3	CASTPGQGTDTQYF	TGTGCCAGCACCCCGGGACAGGGCACAGATACGCAGTATTTT
NA	TRBV19	NA	TRBJ1-1	CASSLSMTRMNTEAFF	TGTGCCAGTAGCCTATCCATGACAAGGATGAACACTGAAGCTTTCTTT
NA	TRBV7-9	NA	TRBJ2-7	CASSPQGSSYEQYF	TGTGCCAGCAGCCCGCAGGGGAGCTCCTACGAGCAGTACTTC
NA	TRBV6-5	NA	TRBJ2-5	CASSYRAAGAEETQYF	TGTGCCAGCAGTTACCGCGCAGCAGGGGCGGAGGAGACCCAGTACTTC
TRBD1	TRBV7-8	NA	TRBJ1-2	CASSLGQGYGYTF	TGTGCCAGCAGCCTGGGACAGGGCTATGGCTACACCTTC
TRBD2	TRBV6-6	few	TRBJ2-4	CASSRPGGKNIQYF	TGTGCCAGCAGTCGGCCGGGGGGCAAAAACATTCAGTACTTC
NA	TRBV27	NA	TRBJ1-3	CASMTDSGNTIYF	TGTGCCAGCATGACTGACTCTGGAAACACCATATATTTT
TRBD1	TRBV6-5	NA	TRBJ1-2	CASSYIQGARANGYTF	TGTGCCAGCAGTTACATCCAGGGGGCGCGGGCCAATGGCTACACCTTC
NA	TRBV7-2	once	TRBJ2-7	CASSLISETYEQYF	TGTGCCAGCAGCTTAATTAGCGAAACCTACGAGCAGTACTTC
NA	TRBV9	NA	TRBJ1-1	CASSVQTEAFF	TGTGCCAGCAGCGTTCAAACTGAAGCTTTCTTT
TRBD1	TRBV19	once	TRBJ1-4	CASSTNRGPNEKLFF	TGTGCCAGTAGTACAAACAGGGGCCCTAATGAAAAACTGTTTTTT
TRBD1	TRBV6-6	NA	TRBJ2-7	CASSPLAQGAIPYEQYF	TGTGCCAGCAGTCCACTGGCCCAGGGGGCGATCCCCTACGAGCAGTACTTC
NA	TRBV7-9	NA	TRBJ1-5	CASSSPSQPQHF	TGTGCCAGCAGCTCCCCGAGTCAGCCCCAGCATTTT
TRBD2	TRBV6-6	NA	TRBJ2-7	CASSYSAGEGEQYF	TGTGCCAGCAGTTACTCGGCGGGGGAGGGCGAGCAGTACTTC
NA	TRBV6-6	NA	TRBJ1-2	CASSPMHASNYGYTF	TGTGCCAGCAGTCCCATGCACGCTAGTAACTATGGCTACACCTTC
TRBD2	TRBV18	NA	TRBJ2-7	CASTSGSSYEQYF	TGTGCCAGCACTAGCGGTAGCTCCTACGAGCAGTACTTC
TRBD1	TRBV7-9	NA	TRBJ1-4	CASSLGDRGGEKLFF	TGTGCCAGCAGCTTGGGCGACAGGGGAGGGGAAAAACTGTTTTTT
TRBD2	TRBV4-2	NA	TRBJ2-3	CASSRKGTSESTDTQYF	TGTGCCAGCAGCCGAAAGGGGACTAGCGAAAGCACAGATACGCAGTATTTT
NA	TRBV6-5	NA	TRBJ1-6	CASSYKEDSPLHF	TGTGCCAGCAGTTACAAGGAGGACTCACCCCTCCACTTT
TRBD2	TRBV10-3	few	TRBJ2-1	CAISEVLAGGSSYNEQFF	TGTGCCATCAGTGAGGTACTAGCGGGAGGGAGCTCCTACAATGAGCAGTTCTTC
NA	TRBV5-8	NA	TRBJ1-1	CASRGAGTEAFF	TGTGCCAGCAGGGGCGCGGGGACTGAAGCTTTCTTT
NA	TRBV3-1/TRBV3-2	NA	TRBJ2-7	CASRRDTVWDF	TGTGCCAGCAGAAGGGACACCGTTTGGGACTTC
NA	TRBV5-6	once	TRBJ2-1	CASSFLRDPGGLYYNEQFF	TGTGCCAGCAGCTTCCTCCGGGACCCAGGGGGGTTATACTACAATGAGCAGTTCTTC
NA	TRBV5-1	few	TRBJ1-1	CASSFHTGNPEAFF	TGCGCCAGCAGCTTTCATACAGGGAATCCTGAAGCTTTCTTT
TRBD2	TRBV18	NA	TRBJ2-1	CASSPRTSGINNEQFF	TGTGCCAGCTCACCCAGGACTAGCGGGATAAACAATGAGCAGTTCTTC
NA	TRBV19	NA	TRBJ1-2	CASSNPDLYYGYTF	TGTGCCAGTAGTAACCCGGACTTATACTATGGCTACACCTTC
NA	TRBV9	NA	TRBJ2-3	CASSVGVASGTDTQYF	TGTGCCAGCAGCGTAGGAGTTGCTAGCGGCACAGATACGCAGTATTTT
NA	TRBV7-3	NA	TRBJ2-3	CASSEQVTTDTQYF	TGTGCCAGCAGCGAACAGGTTACCACAGATACGCAGTATTTT
TRBD2	TRBV11-1	NA	TRBJ2-1	CASSSRGSGGNEQFF	TGTGCCAGCAGCTCCCGGGGTAGCGGGGGGAATGAGCAGTTCTTC
TRBD1	TRBV3-1/TRBV3-2	NA	TRBJ1-1	CASSQGQGGTEAFF	TGTGCCAGCAGCCAAGGACAGGGTGGCACTGAAGCTTTCTTT
NA	TRBV28	NA	TRBJ2-7	CASSFTLQGLTYEQYF	TGTGCCAGCAGTTTCACTCTCCAGGGATTGACCTACGAGCAGTACTTC
NA	TRBV7-9	NA	TRBJ2-3	CASSLGQIRDTQYF	TGTGCCAGCAGCTTAGGGCAGATACGAGATACGCAGTATTTT
NA	TRBV5-1	NA	TRBJ1-1	CASSLGTRMNTEAFF	TGCGCCAGCAGCTTGGGAACGAGGATGAACACTGAAGCTTTCTTT
TRBD1	TRBV29-1	NA	TRBJ1-1	CSARDRANTEAFF	TGCAGCGCGCGAGACAGGGCGAACACTGAAGCTTTCTTT
NA	TRBV6-5	NA	TRBJ2-7	CASSYTKKAPGRRLYF	TGTGCCAGCAGTTACACCAAGAAGGCACCAGGGCGACGTCTCTACTTC
NA	TRBV12-5	once	TRBJ2-2	CASGFSTGELFF	TGTGCTAGTGGTTTCTCGACTGGGGAGCTGTTTTTT
TRBD2	TRBV6-5	few	TRBJ2-3	CASSLREMDTQYF	TGTGCCAGCAGTTTGCGGGAGATGGATACGCAGTATTTT